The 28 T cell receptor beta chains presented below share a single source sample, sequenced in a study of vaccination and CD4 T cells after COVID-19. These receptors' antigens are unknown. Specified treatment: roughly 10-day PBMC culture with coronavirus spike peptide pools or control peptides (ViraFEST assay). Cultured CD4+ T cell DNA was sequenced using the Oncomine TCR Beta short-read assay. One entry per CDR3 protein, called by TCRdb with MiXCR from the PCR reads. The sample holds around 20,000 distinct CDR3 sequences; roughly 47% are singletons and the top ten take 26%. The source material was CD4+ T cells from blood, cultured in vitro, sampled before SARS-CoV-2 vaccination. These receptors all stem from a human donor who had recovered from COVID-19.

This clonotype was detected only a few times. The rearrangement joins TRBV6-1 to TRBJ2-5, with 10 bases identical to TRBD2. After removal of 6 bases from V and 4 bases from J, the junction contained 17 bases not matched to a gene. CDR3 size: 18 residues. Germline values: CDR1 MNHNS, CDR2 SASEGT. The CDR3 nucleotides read TGTGCCAGCAGCCGAAGCGGGCAGCGGGGGGGCCTCGGAGAGACCCAGTACTTC. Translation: CASSRSGQRGGLGETQYF.

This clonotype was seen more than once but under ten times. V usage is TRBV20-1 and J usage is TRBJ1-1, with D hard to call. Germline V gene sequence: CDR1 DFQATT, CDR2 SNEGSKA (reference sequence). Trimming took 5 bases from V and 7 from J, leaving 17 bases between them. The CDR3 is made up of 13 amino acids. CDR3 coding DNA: TGCAGTGCTCGGACGGACGCGTGGGGTGAAGCTTTCTTT. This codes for CSARTDAWGEAFF.

CDR3 sequence (DNA): TGTGCCAGCAGCTCCCTGGTCGGGTGGGGGAACACTGAAGCTTTCTTT. As protein: CASSSLVGWGNTEAFF. The rearrangement joins TRBV7-2 to TRBJ1-1; no firm D call. The CDR3 runs to 16 residues. The V end was cut by 4 bases, the J end by 1 base, with 16 bases between. CDR1 is SGHTA and CDR2 is FQGNSA in the germline V gene.

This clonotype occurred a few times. CDR3 sequence reads: CASSLGHFNYGYTF. In nucleotides, the CDR3 is TGTGCCAGCAGCTTAGGGCATTTTAACTATGGCTACACCTTC. The rearrangement links TRBV7-2 to TRBJ1-2; D is undetermined. This CDR3 has 14 residues. CDR1 SGHTA and CDR2 FQGNSA come from the germline V gene. V shed 1 base and J shed 1 base, with 7 bases lying between them.

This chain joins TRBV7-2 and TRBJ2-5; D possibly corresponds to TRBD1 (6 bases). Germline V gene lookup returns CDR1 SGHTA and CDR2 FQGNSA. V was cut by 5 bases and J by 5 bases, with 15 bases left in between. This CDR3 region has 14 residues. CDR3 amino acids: CASSPDRSAETQYF. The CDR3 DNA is TGTGCCAGCAGCCCAGACAGGTCAGCGGAGACCCAGTACTTC.

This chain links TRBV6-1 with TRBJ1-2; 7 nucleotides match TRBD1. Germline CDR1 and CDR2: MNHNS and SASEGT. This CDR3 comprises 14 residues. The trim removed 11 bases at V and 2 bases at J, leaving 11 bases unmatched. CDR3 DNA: TGTGCCTGCGCCCGCGGACAGGTCAACTATGGCTACACCTTC. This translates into CACARGQVNYGYTF.

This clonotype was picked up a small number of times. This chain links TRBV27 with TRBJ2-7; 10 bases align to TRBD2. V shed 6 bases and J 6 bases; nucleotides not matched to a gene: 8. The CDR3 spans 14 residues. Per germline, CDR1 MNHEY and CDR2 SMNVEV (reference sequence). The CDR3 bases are TGTGCCAGCAGGGACAGACTAGCGGGCTCCGAGCAGTACTTC. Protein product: CASRDRLAGSEQYF.

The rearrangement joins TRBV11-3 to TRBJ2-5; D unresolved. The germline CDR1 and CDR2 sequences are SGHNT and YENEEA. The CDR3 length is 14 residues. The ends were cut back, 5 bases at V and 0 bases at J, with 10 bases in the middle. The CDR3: CASSPDLDQETQYF. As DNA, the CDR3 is TGTGCCAGCAGCCCCGACCTTGACCAAGAGACCCAGTACTTC.

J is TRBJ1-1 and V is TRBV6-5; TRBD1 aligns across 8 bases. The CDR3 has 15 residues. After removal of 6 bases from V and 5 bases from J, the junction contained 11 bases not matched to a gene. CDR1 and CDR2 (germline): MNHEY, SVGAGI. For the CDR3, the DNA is TGTGCCAGCAGATACGACGGGACAGGAAATACTGAAGCTTTCTTT. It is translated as CASRYDGTGNTEAFF.

The CDR3 DNA sequence: TGTGCCAGCTCACCTATCCAGGGAAGGAACACTGAAGCTTTCTTT. Protein product: CASSPIQGRNTEAFF. The gene calls are TRBV18 and TRBJ1-1; D is perhaps TRBD1 (5 bases). The CDR3 runs 15 residues. The V and J ends lost 3 bases and 1 base respectively, with 12 bases between them. The germline V gene encodes CDR1 KGHSH and CDR2 LQKENI.

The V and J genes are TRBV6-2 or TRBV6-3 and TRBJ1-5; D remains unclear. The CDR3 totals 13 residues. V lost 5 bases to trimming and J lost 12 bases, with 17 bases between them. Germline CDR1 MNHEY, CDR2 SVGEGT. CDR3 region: CASSTSPSISQHF. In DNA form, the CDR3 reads TGTGCCAGCAGTACCTCTCCTAGCATTAGCCAGCATTTT.

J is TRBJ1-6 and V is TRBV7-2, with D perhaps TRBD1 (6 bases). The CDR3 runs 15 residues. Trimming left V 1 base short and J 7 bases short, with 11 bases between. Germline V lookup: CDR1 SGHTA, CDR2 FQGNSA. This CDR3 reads CASSLVGGENSPLHF. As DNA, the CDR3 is TGTGCCAGCAGCTTAGTAGGGGGGGAGAATTCACCCCTCCACTTT.

As DNA, the CDR3 is TGTGCCAGCAGCCGGGACGGCAATCAGCCCCAGCATTTT. This encodes CASSRDGNQPQHF. The J gene is TRBJ1-5, the V gene TRBV6-1; D possibly corresponds to TRBD1 (5 bases). Per germline, CDR1 MNHNS and CDR2 SASEGT. The V gene lost 6 bases and the J gene lost 2 bases, with 8 bases spanning the gap. The length of the CDR3 is 13 residues.

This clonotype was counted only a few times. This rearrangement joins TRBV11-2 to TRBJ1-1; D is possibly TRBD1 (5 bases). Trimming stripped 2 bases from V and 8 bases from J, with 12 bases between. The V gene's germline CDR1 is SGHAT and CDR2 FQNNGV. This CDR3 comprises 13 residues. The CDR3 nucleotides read TGTGCCAGCAGCTTAATAGGGGCTGGGGAAGCTTTCTTT. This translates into CASSLIGAGEAFF.

The CDR3 region has the DNA TGTGCCAGCAGTTTTAGGAGCGGGAGCTCCTACGAGCAGTACTTC. Translating it yields CASSFRSGSSYEQYF. V usage is TRBV28 and J usage is TRBJ2-7; 8 bases match TRBD2. Germline CDR1 MDHEN, CDR2 SYDVKM. This CDR3 region has 15 residues. Losses at the gene ends were 3 bases for V and 0 bases for J; bases not matched to a gene: 4.

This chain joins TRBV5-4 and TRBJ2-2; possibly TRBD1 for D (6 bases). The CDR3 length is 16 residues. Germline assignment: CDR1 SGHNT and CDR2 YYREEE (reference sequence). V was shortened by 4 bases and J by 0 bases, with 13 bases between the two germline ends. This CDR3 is CASSGTGTPNTGELFF. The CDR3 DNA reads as TGTGCCAGCAGCGGAACCGGGACACCGAACACCGGGGAGCTGTTTTTT.

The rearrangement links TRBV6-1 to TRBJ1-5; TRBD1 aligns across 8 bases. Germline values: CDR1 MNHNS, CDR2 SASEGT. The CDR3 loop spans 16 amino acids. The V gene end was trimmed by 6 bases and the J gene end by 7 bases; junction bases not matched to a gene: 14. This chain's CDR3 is CASRPSRTGFGQPQHF. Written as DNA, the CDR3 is TGTGCCAGCAGACCCTCCCGGACAGGGTTCGGACAGCCCCAGCATTTT.

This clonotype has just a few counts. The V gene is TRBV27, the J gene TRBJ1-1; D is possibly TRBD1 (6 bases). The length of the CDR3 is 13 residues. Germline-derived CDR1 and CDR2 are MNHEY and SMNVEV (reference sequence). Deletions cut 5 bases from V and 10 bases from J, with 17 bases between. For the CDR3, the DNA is TGTGCCAGCAGTCTATTGACGGCAGGGGTAGCTTTCTTT. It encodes CASSLLTAGVAFF.

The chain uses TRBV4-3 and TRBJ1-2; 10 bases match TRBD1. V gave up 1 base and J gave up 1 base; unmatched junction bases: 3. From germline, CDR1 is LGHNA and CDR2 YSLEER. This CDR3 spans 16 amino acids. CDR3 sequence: CASSQGQGAINYGYTF. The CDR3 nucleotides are TGCGCCAGCAGCCAAGGACAGGGGGCAATTAACTATGGCTACACCTTC.

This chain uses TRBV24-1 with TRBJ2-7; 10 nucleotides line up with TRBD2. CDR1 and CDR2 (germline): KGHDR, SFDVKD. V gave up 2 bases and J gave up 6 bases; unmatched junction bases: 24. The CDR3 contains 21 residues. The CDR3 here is CATSDYKTGTGPSGSRPEQYF. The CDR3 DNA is TGTGCCACCAGTGATTACAAGACCGGGACAGGTCCTAGCGGGAGTCGTCCCGAGCAGTACTTC.

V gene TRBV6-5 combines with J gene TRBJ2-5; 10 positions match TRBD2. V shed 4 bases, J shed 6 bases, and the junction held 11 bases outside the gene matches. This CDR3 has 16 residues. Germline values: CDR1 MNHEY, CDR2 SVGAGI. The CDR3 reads CASSSLASGGSKTQYF. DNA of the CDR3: TGTGCCAGCAGTTCGTTGGCTAGCGGGGGATCTAAGACCCAGTACTTC.

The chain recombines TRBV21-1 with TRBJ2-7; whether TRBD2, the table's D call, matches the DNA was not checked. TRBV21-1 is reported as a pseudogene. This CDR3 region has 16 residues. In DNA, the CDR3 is TGTGCCAGCAGGGTTCTCGTGGCGGGCATCCCCTACGAGCAGTACTTC. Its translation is CASRVLVAGIPYEQYF.

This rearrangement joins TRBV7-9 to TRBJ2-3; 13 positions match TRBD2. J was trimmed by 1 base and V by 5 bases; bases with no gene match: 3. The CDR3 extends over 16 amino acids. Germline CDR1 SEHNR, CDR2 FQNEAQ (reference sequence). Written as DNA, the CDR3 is TGTGCCAGCAGCCTAGGACTAGCGGGGGGCACAGATACGCAGTATTTT. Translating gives CASSLGLAGGTDTQYF.

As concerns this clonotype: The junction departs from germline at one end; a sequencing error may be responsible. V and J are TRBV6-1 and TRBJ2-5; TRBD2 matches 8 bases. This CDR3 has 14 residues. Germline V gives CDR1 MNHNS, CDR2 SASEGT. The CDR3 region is CASSQAGVQETQYF. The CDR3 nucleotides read TGTGCCAGCAGTCAAGCGGGAGTTCAAGAGACCCAGTACTTC.

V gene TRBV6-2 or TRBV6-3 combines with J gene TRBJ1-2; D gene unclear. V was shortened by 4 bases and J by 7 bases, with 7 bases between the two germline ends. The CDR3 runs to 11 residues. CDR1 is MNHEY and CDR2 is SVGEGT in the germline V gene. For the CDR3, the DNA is TGTGCCAGCAGTTCCAAGTCTGGCTACACCTTC. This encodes CASSSKSGYTF.

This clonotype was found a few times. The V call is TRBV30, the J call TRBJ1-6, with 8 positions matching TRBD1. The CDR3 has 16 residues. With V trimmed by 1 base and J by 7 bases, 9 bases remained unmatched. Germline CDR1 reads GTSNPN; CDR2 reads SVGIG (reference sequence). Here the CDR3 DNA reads TGTGCCTGGAGTGCCTTAGGACAGGGTGGGAATTCACCCCTCCACTTT. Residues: CAWSALGQGGNSPLHF.

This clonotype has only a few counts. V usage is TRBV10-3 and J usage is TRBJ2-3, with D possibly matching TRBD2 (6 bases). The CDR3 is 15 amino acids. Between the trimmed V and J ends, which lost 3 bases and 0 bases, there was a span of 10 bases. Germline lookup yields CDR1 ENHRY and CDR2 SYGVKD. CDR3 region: CAISDGGVSTDTQYF. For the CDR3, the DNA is TGTGCCATCAGTGACGGCGGGGTTAGCACAGATACGCAGTATTTT.

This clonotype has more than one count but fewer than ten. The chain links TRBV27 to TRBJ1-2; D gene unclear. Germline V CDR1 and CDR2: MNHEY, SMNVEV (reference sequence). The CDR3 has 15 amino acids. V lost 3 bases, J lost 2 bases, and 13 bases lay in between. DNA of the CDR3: TGTGCCAGCAGTTTTAGACCCGAATTGAACTATGGCTACACCTTC. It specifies CASSFRPELNYGYTF.